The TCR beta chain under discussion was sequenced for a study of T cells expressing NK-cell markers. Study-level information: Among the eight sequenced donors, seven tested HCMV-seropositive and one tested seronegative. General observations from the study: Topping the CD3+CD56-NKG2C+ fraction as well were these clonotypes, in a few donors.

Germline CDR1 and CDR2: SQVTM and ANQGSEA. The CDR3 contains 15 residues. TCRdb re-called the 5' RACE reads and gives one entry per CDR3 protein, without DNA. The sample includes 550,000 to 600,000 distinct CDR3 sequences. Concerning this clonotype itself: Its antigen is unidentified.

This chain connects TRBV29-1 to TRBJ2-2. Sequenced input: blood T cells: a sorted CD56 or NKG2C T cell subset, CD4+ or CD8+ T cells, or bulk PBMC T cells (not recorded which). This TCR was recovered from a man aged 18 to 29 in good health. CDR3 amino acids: CSVLVPRRDTGELFF.